The 8 T cell receptor beta chains presented below share a single source sample, sequenced in a study of human T cells and chemical hapten exposure. Sample time point: patch test 3, about 24 weeks after DPC sensitization. The treatment denotes: therapeutic diphenylcyclopropenone sensitization with weekly scalp DPC. Via MiXCR, TCRdb re-called the RACE reads, giving one row per CDR3 protein. The sample lists around 200,000 distinct CDR3 sequences, approximately 24% occurring once. Specimen: whole blood, collected in connection with sensitization to the hapten diphenylcyclopropenone (DPC). These receptors were taken from a woman in her thirties or forties with alopecia areata. Some clones in this sample may be carry-over from other donors' samples.

This chain links TRBV5-1 with TRBJ1-1; D remains unclear. Deletions cut 5 bases from V and 1 base from J, with 12 bases between. This CDR3 has 14 amino acids. CDR1 and CDR2 from the germline V gene are SGHRS and YFSETQ. The CDR3 is CASSPRHQNTEAFF. The CDR3 DNA is TGCGCCAGCAGTCCGCGGCATCAGAACACTGAAGCTTTCTTT.

This rearrangement joins TRBV7-3 to TRBJ1-1; 10 bases match TRBD1. This CDR3 comprises 17 residues. V was pared by 4 bases and J by 4 bases, with 12 bases of the junction left unmatched. CDR1 is SGHTA, CDR2 FQGTGA, per germline. CDR3: CASSSPRTGTGVTEAFF. The CDR3 DNA sequence: TGTGCCAGCAGCTCACCAAGGACCGGGACAGGGGTCACTGAAGCTTTCTTT. Based on the CDR3 plus reference TRBV7-3 and TRBJ1-1, the full variable domain is GAGVSQTPSNKVTEKGKYVELRCDPISGHTALYWYRQSLGQGPEFLIYFQGTGAADDSGLPNDRFFAVRPEGSVSTLKIQRTERGDSAVYLCASSSPRTGTGVTEAFFGQGTRLTVV.

This clonotype was seen only a few times. CDR3 sequence (DNA): TGTGCCAGCAGCCCCGATTTCGGTGATGAAGCTTTCTTT. Its protein is CASSPDFGDEAFF. The chain is built from TRBV27 and TRBJ1-1; D gene unclear. Per germline, CDR1 MNHEY and CDR2 SMNVEV (reference sequence). Trimming removed 6 bases at V and 7 bases at J, with 15 bases between. The CDR3 covers 13 residues.

This clonotype has more than one count but fewer than ten. The chain links TRBV20-1 to TRBJ2-7; 9 bases map to TRBD1. The CDR3 runs 15 residues. The germline V gene has CDR1 DFQATT and CDR2 SNEGSKA (reference sequence). V trimming: 5 bases; J trimming: 2 bases; junction bases outside the gene matches: 10. CDR3 sequence (DNA): TGCAGTGCTCCGAACAGGGGGCAGAATCCCTACGAGCAGTACTTC. Protein: CSAPNRGQNPYEQYF.

This clonotype was seen many times. The V gene is TRBV28, the J gene TRBJ2-5, with no clear D. V lost 5 bases, J lost 4 bases, and 17 bases lay in between. In germline, CDR1 is MDHEN, CDR2 SYDVKM. This CDR3 has 15 amino acids. CDR3: CASSRKKALGETQYF. The CDR3 nucleotides read TGTGCCAGCAGTCGAAAAAAGGCTCTAGGAGAGACCCAGTACTTC.

V is TRBV6-5 and J is TRBJ2-2; perhaps TRBD2 as D (6 bases). The V gene's germline CDR1 is MNHEY and CDR2 SVGAGI. Between the trimmed V and J ends, which lost 8 bases and 4 bases, there was a span of 17 bases. This CDR3 is 15 amino acids long. CDR3: CASALGGESTGELFF. Here the CDR3 DNA reads TGTGCCAGCGCTCTGGGGGGAGAGAGCACCGGGGAGCTGTTTTTT.

In this sample, this clonotype turned up a few times. The chain has TRBV7-9 and TRBJ2-1; the D gene is possibly TRBD2 (6 bases). The CDR3 runs to 12 residues. Deletions cut 5 bases from V and 8 bases from J, with 10 bases between. The V gene's germline CDR1 is SEHNR and CDR2 FQNEAQ (reference sequence). The CDR3 bases are TGTGCCAGCAGCCACACGGGGGATGAGCAGTTCTTC. Translated, it gives CASSHTGDEQFF.

To note about this clonotype: A much larger clone lies one base from this, so it may be a read error. V and J are TRBV27 and TRBJ1-2, with D tentatively TRBD1 (5 bases). The germline V gene encodes CDR1 MNHEY and CDR2 SMNVEV (reference sequence). This CDR3 region has 14 residues. The CDR3 DNA is TGTGCCAGCAGACCCCATAGGGGAGCCTATGGCTACAACTTC. It yields the protein CASRPHRGAYGYNF.